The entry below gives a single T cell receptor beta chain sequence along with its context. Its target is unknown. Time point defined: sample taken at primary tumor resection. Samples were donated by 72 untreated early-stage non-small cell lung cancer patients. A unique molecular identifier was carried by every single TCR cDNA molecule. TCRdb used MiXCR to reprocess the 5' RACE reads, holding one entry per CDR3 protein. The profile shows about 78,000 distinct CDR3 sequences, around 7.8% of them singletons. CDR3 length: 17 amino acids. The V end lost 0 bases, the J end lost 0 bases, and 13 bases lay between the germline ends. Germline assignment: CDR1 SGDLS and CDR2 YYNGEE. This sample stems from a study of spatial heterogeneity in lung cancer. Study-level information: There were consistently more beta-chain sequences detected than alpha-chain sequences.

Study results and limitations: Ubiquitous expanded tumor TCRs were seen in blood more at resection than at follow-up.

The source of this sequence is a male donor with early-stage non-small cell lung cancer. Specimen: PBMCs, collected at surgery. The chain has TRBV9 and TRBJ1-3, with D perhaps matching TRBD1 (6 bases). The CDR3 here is CASSVEAGTHSGNTIYF. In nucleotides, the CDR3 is TGTGCCAGCAGCGTAGAGGCAGGGACACACTCTGGAAACACCATATATTTT.